This T cell receptor (beta chain) was recovered during a study of identical twins (dated by TCRdb to 2016 to 2018). Regarding the study in general: The study deep-sequenced TCR alpha and beta repertoires from monozygotic twins, unrelated adults of various ages and cord blood to test whether fetal clonotypes persist. To rule out contamination, the twin experiments were replicated at different times with different library preparation protocols.

This clonotype was detected many times. This receptor's antigen is unknown. No per-base quality is available; no much larger clone lies one base away. The protocol used for the library was 5' RACE. Sequenced using an Illumina HiSeq 2000. A universal primer binding site was added through template switching, and the final cDNA carried a unique molecular identifier so that TCR cDNA molecules could be counted accurately. First-strand cDNA for TCR alpha and beta chains was synthesized from specific primers in the conserved constant-segment region. To control for contamination, every cDNA library was double barcoded, receiving both a SMART-Mk sample barcode and Illumina barcodes. TruSeq adapter sequences and Illumina sample barcodes were added in two successive PCR steps. TCR alpha and beta cDNA libraries were sequenced on the Illumina HiSeq platform with custom primers. From the authors' description of their analysis: MiGEC processed the raw reads to extract unique molecular identifiers, while MiXCR was used to determine the CDR3 positions. For each individual, recombination models were inferred using an EM algorithm with the repgenHMM and IGoR tools. Shared clonotype analysis was performed with the tcR package in R, normalizing sharing by the product of cloneset sizes. To study raw recombination without the effects of thymic and clonal selection, out-of-frame nonproductive sequences were analyzed. The public sequencing data were trimmed at Q25 with fastp and processed into clonotypes with MiXCR by TCRdb, which kept only in-frame beta chains. CDR3 protein duplicates are merged, each entry listing the most common genes and DNA. The V and J calls and clone size are TCRdb's, not the authors'. The sample records approximately 280,000 distinct CDR3 sequences, about 8.3% of which are singletons. Around 2.1% of the sample is held by the ten biggest clonotypes.

All donors were healthy Caucasians. The twin cohort comprised three pairs of female monozygotic twins, all aged roughly 18 to 30 years. Miltenyi CD45RO+ enrichment and human naive T-cell isolation kits were used to isolate memory (CD45RO+) and naive T cells from PBMC. Paper-wide results and their limitations: In monozygotic twins, recombination models systematically underestimated out-of-frame TCR alpha sharing, but the models matched the sharing seen between unrelated individuals. Abundant cord blood beta clonotypes had fewer insertions, young adult naive repertoires showed a similar but weaker trend, and memory repertoires showed no such trend. Invariant T cells such as MAIT and iNKT could partly confound zero-insertion analyses, though diverse VJ usage argued against this for most clonotypes. Compared with coincidental sharing between unrelated individuals, out-of-frame TCR alpha sequences shared between twins had an excess of sequences with low generation probability. Conclusions relied on cross-sectional statistical analysis, since the same donors could not be followed over many years. In beta out-of-frame sequences, excess twin sharing was weaker, because having fewer shared sequences lowered the signal-to-noise ratio.

The CDR3, from cysteine to phenylalanine, totals 15 residues. The kept DNA is CDR3 alone, 45 bases in frame from the first base. Trimming removed 6 bases from V and 1 base from J; the gene matches leave 4 bases unexplained. According to the germline V gene, CDR1 reads WSHSY and CDR2 reads SAAADI. The same sample was also used in a study of yellow fever vaccine responses in identical twins. Looking at the second paper: According to the authors, in identical twins the way T cells responded to vaccination appeared partly convergent and partly personalized. Focusing on identical twins, the study followed the T cell clones that responded to the vaccine, and did so with precision.

The sample consisted of memory (CD45RO+) T cells sorted from blood. The cell subset or site label, read with the paper, signifies: CD45RO+ enriched T cells. This receptor was identified in a woman aged 18-29 years in good health. Here the chain combines TRBV10-2 and TRBJ2-1; 9 central bases correspond to TRBD1. The sequenced DNA is TGCGCCAGCAGGGGAGGACAGGGGTCCTACAATGAGCAGTTCTTC. This translates into CASRGGQGSYNEQFF.